A selection of T cell receptor beta chains follows, all from one sample in a study of T-cell memory formation after mild COVID-19. TCRdb reanalysed the 5' RACE reads using MiXCR and keeps one entry per CDR3 protein. Of hundreds of thousands of distinct CDR3 sequences listed, 20% to 30% are singletons. The sample comprised PBMCs or a T cell subset sorted from them (not recorded which). These receptors were collected from an adult woman who had mild COVID-19 (a few samples of this study predate the infection). Cell type and time point are not known. Each CDR3 is given with its conserved first and last residue. The D gene is left open where the match is weak. Clone size, where shown, is once, few, many, or a class for clones that have expanded.

j_call	d_call	clone_size	v_call	cdr3_nt	cdr3_aa
TRBJ2-5	.	few	TRBV5-5	TGTGCCAGCAGCTTGGTCTTCGGCGGGGAGACCCAGTACTTC	CASSLVFGGETQYF
TRBJ1-2	TRBD1	.	TRBV7-9	TGTGCCAGCAGCTCCCTCTGGACAGGTTCGGCCGGCTACACCTTC	CASSSLWTGSAGYTF
TRBJ1-5	.	.	TRBV6-2/TRBV6-3	TGTGCCAGCAGTTACTCGAAGGGGGGCCTTCAGCCCCAGCATTTT	CASSYSKGGLQPQHF
TRBJ2-7	.	few	TRBV5-1	TGCGCCAGCAGCCCTTCGGACAGAGCCTACGAGCAGTACTTC	CASSPSDRAYEQYF
TRBJ1-5	.	few	TRBV6-6	TGTGCCAGCAGTCTCGGTACATATCAGCCCCAGCATTTT	CASSLGTYQPQHF
TRBJ2-1	.	.	TRBV9	TGTGCCAGCAGCGTAAGGACAAACAATGAGCAGTTCTTC	CASSVRTNNEQFF
TRBJ2-4	TRBD1	.	TRBV20-1	TGCAGTGCTAGAATCCCACAGGGGGCGGCCAAAAACATTCAGTACTTC	CSARIPQGAAKNIQYF
TRBJ2-7	TRBD1	.	TRBV20-1	TGCAGTGCTAGGGACGACAGGGCCTACGAGCAGTACTTC	CSARDDRAYEQYF
TRBJ2-3	.	few	TRBV11-2	TGTGCCAGCAGCAGCGCACCCGCGGATTACACAGATACGCAGTATTTT	CASSSAPADYTDTQYF
TRBJ2-1	TRBD2	few	TRBV2	TGTGCCAGCAGGTTGCTAGCGGGGTTATACAATGAGCAGTTCTTC	CASRLLAGLYNEQFF
TRBJ2-6	.	.	TRBV12-3/TRBV12-4	TGTGCCAGCAGTACGATCACCTCTGGGGCCAACGTCCTGACTTTC	CASSTITSGANVLTF
TRBJ2-1	TRBD2	few	TRBV5-1	TGCGCCAGCAGCCCCGGGACTAGCGGGACCAATGAGCAGTTCTTC	CASSPGTSGTNEQFF